This T cell receptor (beta chain) was recovered during a study of OX40 agonist ivuxolimab in advanced cancers. Study results and limitations: Clones of CD4+ and CD8+ blood T cells grew by week 6 at doses of 0.1 to 3.0 mg/kg.

Sequenced by immunoSEQ multiplex PCR; TCRdb stores in-frame clones only, minus some. The repertoire consists of 40,000 to 60,000 clones, with about 80% occurring once and the leading ten covering over 1.5%. This clone was detected a few times. Its specificity is not known. CDR3 length: 14 amino acids. The V gene's germline CDR1 is SGHAT and CDR2 FQNNGV. With 1 base removed from V and 5 bases from J, the gap between germline ends came to 9 bases. Sequenced here: CD4+ or CD8+ T cells sorted from blood, sampled in a trial of the OX40 agonist ivuxolimab. The receptor comes from an adult with an advanced solid tumor such as melanoma, head and neck, liver or kidney cancer. This chain links TRBV11-2 with TRBJ2-4, with D maybe TRBD1 (5 bases). CDR3 nucleotide sequence: TGTGCCAGCAGCTTAGGCAGGGCTGAAAACATTCAGTACTTC. Translating it yields CASSLGRAENIQYF.